This TCR beta chain was captured in a study of cytomegalovirus exposure and HLA in healthy donors. Germline V gene data show CDR1 as SGHTA and CDR2 as FQGNSA. CDR3 size: 14 residues. The V segment lost 5 bases and the J segment 5 bases; nucleotides outside the gene matches: 9. Primers included in the PCR were 60 Vbeta and 13 Jbeta primers. Clones were read by immunoSEQ multiplex PCR, and TCRdb kept only the in-frame ones, dropping some. The sample carries around 300,000 clones, roughly 86% recorded once. Source material: PBMCs. This chain links TRBV7-2 with TRBJ2-7; 7 bases line up with TRBD2. The source is a woman between 35 and 50 years old in good health and CMV-seropositive. The CDR3 protein is CASSPSAGEDEQYF. The DNA for the CDR3 is TGTGCCAGCAGCCCCAGTGCGGGAGAGGACGAGCAGTACTTC.